The clone carrying this T cell receptor (beta chain) occurred many times. Using RNA transcripts as the source, TCR beta CDR3 regions were amplified. First-round RT-PCR targeting the TCR CDR3 was performed with the HTBI primer set. TCRdb reprocessed the multiplex PCR reads via MiXCR and lists one record per CDR3 protein. The profile shows around 340,000 distinct CDR3 sequences, around a sixth of them singletons. The source of the sample is a study of T cells in Graves' hyperthyroidism and ophthalmopathy. V gave up 4 bases and J gave up 6 bases, with 15 bases separating them. The CDR3 extends over 14 amino acids. Germline V CDR1 and CDR2: MNHEY, SVGAGI.

This chain uses TRBV6-5 with TRBJ1-1, with D possibly being TRBD1 (6 bases). The sequencing input was blood. This clonotype was sampled from a woman in her 50s with Graves' hyperthyroidism. CDR3 bases: TGTGCCAGCAGTTCCGGACAGCGAGCGGCTGAAGCTTTCTTT. It is translated as CASSSGQRAAEAFF.